A single sample is the source of the 3 T cell receptor beta chains below, sequenced in a study of cytomegalovirus exposure and HLA in healthy donors. 60 Vbeta and 13 Jbeta primers were used in PCR. Sequencing used immunoSEQ multiplex PCR; TCRdb keeps in-frame clones, though not all of them. The sample consists of more than 90,000 clones, about 72% of them appearing once. Sequencing was done on a sample of PBMCs. Every receptor here comes from a man in his fifties or sixties in good health and CMV-seropositive.

This rearrangement joins TRBV27 to TRBJ2-3, with D possibly matching TRBD2 (5 bases). The V and J ends lost 5 bases and 0 bases respectively, with 12 bases between them. CDR1 is MNHEY and CDR2 is SMNVEV in the germline V gene (reference sequence). The length of the CDR3 is 15 residues. The CDR3 DNA sequence: TGTGCCAGCAGTCCTTGGCGGGCTAGCACAGATACGCAGTATTTT. It yields the protein CASSPWRASTDTQYF.

This clone was found once. V and J are TRBV15 and TRBJ1-2, with D tentatively TRBD1 (6 bases). This CDR3 region has 15 residues. V lost 6 bases to trimming and J lost 3 bases, with 17 bases between them. CDR1 and CDR2 from the germline V gene are LNHNV and YYDKDF (reference sequence). The CDR3 nucleotides read TGTGCCACCAGTTCAACAGGGAACAGCGACTATGGCTACACCTTC. Residues: CATSSTGNSDYGYTF.

The J gene is TRBJ1-1, the V gene TRBV7-2, with D possibly TRBD1 on 5 matching bases. Trimming cost V 0 bases and J 1 base, with 9 bases left between them. The CDR3 loop spans 15 amino acids. The germline CDR1 and CDR2 sequences are SGHTA and FQGNSA. For the CDR3, the DNA is TGTGCCAGCAGCTTAGCGTACGGGGGGAACACTGAAGCTTTCTTT. Translating it yields CASSLAYGGNTEAFF.